This T cell receptor (beta chain) was retrieved from a study of beta chain features in type 1 diabetes. The overall study: Similarity in age, gender and cell yields was seen between patients and healthy donors.

CD45RO/CCR7/CD25/CD127/CD95/CD27 sorting isolated CD4+ naive, central memory, regulatory and stem cell-like memory cells. This clone has a handful of counts. cDNA synthesis used the whole RNA isolate, giving expressed TCRB sequences. Repertoires were generated with immunoSEQ multiplex PCR, while TCRdb's copy carries only in-frame clones and drops some. The sample contains approximately 200,000 clones, over 8.5% of which appear only once. Sequencing used naive CD4+ T cells from blood. The clonotype comes from a woman in her late teens or twenties in good health.

CDR3 DNA: TGTGCCAGCAACCGGGGGGCATACAATGAGCAGTTCTTC. It encodes CASNRGAYNEQFF. The rearrangement joins TRBV6-1 to TRBJ2-1; D may be TRBD2 (7 bases). Deletions cut 7 bases from V and 4 bases from J, with 11 bases between. This CDR3 region has 13 residues. CDR1 and CDR2 (germline): MNHNS, SASEGT.